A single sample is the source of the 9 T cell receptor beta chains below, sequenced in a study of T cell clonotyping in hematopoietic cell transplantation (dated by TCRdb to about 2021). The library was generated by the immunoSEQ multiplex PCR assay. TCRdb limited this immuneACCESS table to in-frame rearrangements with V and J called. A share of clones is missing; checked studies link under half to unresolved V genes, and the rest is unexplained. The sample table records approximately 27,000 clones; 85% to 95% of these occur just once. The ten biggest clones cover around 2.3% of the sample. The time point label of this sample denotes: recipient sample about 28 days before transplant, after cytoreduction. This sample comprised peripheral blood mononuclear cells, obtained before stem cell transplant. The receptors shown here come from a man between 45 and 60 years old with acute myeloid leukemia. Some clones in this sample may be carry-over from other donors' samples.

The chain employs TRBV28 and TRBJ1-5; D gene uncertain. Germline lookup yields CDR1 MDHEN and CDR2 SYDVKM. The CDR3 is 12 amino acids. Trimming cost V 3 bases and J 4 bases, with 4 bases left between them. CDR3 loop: CASSFLNQPQHF. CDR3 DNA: TGTGCCAGCAGTTTCCTGAATCAGCCCCAGCATTTT. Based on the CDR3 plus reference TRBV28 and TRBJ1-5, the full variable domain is DVKVTQSSRYLVKRTGEKVFLECVQDMDHENMFWYRQDPGLGLRLIYFSYDVKMKEKGDIPEGYSVSREKKERFSLILESASTNQTSMYLCASSFLNQPQHFGDGTRLSIL.

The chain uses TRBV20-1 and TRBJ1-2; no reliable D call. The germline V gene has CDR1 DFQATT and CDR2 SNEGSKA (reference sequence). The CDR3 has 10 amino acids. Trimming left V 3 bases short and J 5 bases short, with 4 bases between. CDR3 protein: CSARQYGYTF. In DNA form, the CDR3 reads TGCAGTGCTAGGCAATATGGCTACACCTTC.

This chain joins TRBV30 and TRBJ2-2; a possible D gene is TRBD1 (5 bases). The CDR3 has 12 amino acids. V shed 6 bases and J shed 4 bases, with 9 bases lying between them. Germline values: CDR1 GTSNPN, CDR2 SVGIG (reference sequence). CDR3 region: CACRVSTGELFF. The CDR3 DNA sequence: TGTGCCTGCAGGGTTTCCACCGGGGAGCTGTTTTTT.

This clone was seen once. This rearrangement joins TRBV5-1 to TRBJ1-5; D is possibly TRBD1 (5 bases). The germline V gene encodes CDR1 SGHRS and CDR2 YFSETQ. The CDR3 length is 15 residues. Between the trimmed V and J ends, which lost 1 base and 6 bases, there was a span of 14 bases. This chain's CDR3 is CASSLYGGAGQPQHF. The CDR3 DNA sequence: TGCGCCAGCAGCTTGTATGGCGGGGCCGGTCAGCCCCAGCATTTT. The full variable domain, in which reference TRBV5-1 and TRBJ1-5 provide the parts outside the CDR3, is KAGVTQTPRYLIKTRGQQVTLSCSPISGHRSVSWYQQTPGQGLQFLFEYFSETQRNKGNFPGRFSGRQFSNSRSEMNVSTLELGDSALYLCASSLYGGAGQPQHFGDGTRLSIL.

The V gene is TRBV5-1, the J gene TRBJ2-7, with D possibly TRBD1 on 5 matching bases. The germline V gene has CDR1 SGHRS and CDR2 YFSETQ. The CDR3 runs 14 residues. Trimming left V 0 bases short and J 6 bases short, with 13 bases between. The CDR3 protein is CASSLEAGRTEQYF. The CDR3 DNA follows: TGCGCCAGCAGCTTGGAGGCAGGGCGGACCGAGCAGTACTTC.

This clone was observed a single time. The CDR3 loop reads CASSLAGVSYEQYF. The CDR3, as DNA: TGTGCCAGCAGCTTAGCGGGAGTCTCCTACGAGCAGTACTTC. V usage is TRBV7-2 and J usage is TRBJ2-7, with D possibly being TRBD2 (5 bases). V lost 0 bases and J 0 bases, leaving 6 bases between the germline ends. The CDR3 has 14 amino acids. CDR1 is SGHTA, CDR2 FQGNSA, per germline.

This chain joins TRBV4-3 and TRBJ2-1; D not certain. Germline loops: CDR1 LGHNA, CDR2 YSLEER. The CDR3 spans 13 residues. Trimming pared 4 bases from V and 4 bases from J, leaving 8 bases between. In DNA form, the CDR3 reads TGCGCCAGCAGCCCGCAGGTGTACAATGAGCAGTTCTTC. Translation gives CASSPQVYNEQFF.

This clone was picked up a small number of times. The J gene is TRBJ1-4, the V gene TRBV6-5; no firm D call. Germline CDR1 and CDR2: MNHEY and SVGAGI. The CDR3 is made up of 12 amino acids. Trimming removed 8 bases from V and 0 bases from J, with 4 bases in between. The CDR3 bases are TGTGCCAGCCTTACAACTAATGAAAAACTGTTTTTT. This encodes CASLTTNEKLFF.

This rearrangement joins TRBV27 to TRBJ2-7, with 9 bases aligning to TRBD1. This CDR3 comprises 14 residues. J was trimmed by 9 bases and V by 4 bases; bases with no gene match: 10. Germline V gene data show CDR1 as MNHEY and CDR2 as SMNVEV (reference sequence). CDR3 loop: CASSSGTGRLRQYF. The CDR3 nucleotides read TGTGCCAGCAGTTCCGGGACAGGGCGATTAAGGCAGTACTTC.